This TCR beta chain was captured in a study of CD8+ T cells in alopecia areata. Trimming took off 4 bases at V and 5 bases at J, with 12 bases between the two ends. The CDR3 loop spans 13 amino acids. Germline CDR1 GTSNPN, CDR2 SVGIG (reference sequence). Indicated treatment: oral pan-JAK inhibitor, 5-10 mg twice daily. It was cDNA, reverse transcribed from extracted RNA, that served as the sequencing template. Profiling relied on immunoSEQ multiplex PCR, and the TCRdb table lists in-frame clones only, not all of them. The sample includes about 120,000 clones, 50% to 55% of them seen just once. The rearrangement uses TRBV30 and TRBJ1-5; D gene unclear. The clonotype originates from a human donor with alopecia areata. Specimen: CD4+ T cells sorted from blood, collected at week 4, from a patient treated with tofacitinib. DNA for the CDR3: TGTGCCTGGAATCTCAAGACATATCAGCCCCAGCATTTT. Encoded protein: CAWNLKTYQPQHF.